This T cell receptor beta chain was observed in a study of OX40 agonist ivuxolimab in advanced cancers. Background for the entire study: Ivuxolimab was a fully human IgG2 agonistic monoclonal antibody targeting the costimulatory receptor OX40 (CD134). Intravenous ivuxolimab was administered to patients every 2 weeks at six dose levels: 0.01, 0.1, 0.3, 1.5, 3 and 10 mg/kg. Among the 52 dose-escalation patients, around 20 had hepatocellular carcinoma, approximately 15 melanoma, 9 renal cell carcinoma and 9 head and neck cancer. In the dose-escalation cohort, around four fifths of patients were male, and the mean age was approximately 64 years, with a range of roughly 20 to 80. Prior anti-PD-1, anti-PD-L1 or anti-CTLA-4 therapy was permitted, and checkpoint inhibitors had been received by approximately 39% of dose-escalation patients. Partial responses were achieved by three dose-escalation patients, of whom one had hepatocellular carcinoma and two had cutaneous melanoma. Peripheral TCRbeta sequencing was intended to test whether TCR sequence diversity was altered and clonal T-cell expansion was caused by ivuxolimab. The paper describes the monotherapy dose-escalation part (N ≈ 52 patients) of the phase I trial of ivuxolimab.

Genomic DNA was extracted from sorted cells for sequencing of the TCRbeta CDR3 region. TCRbeta CDR3 regions were sequenced using the immunoSEQ Assay. The source is immuneACCESS, and TCRdb retained only in-frame sequences with V and J called. Part of the clones is not carried over; for the studies checked, unresolved V genes explain less than half of this, and the remainder is unexplained. The sample table records tens of thousands of clones; about 90% of these occur just once. The biggest ten clones account for roughly 1.1% of the sample. Patients with autoimmune disease history or receiving systemic immunosuppression were excluded from the trial. Peripheral blood for TCR sequencing was collected from all dose cohorts at baseline, on cycle 4 day 1, and on cycle 7 day 1. The samples were taken from a phase I, first-in-human, multicenter, open-label dose-escalation trial of ivuxolimab. The trial enrolled adults with locally advanced or metastatic head and neck squamous cell, hepatocellular, melanoma or renal cell carcinoma. Before TCR sequencing, CD4+ and CD8+ T cells were separately sorted from peripheral blood.

In regard to this clone: Its target antigen remains unknown. There are no base qualities to consult, and no much larger clone falls within one base.

General study outcomes and caveats: The antigen specificity of the clonally expanded peripheral T cells was not determined. In partial responders in the 0.1-3.0 mg/kg groups, normalized peripheral clonal expansion was found to be among the lowest, especially among CD8+ T cells. At doses of 0.1 to 3.0 mg/kg, clonal expansion of both CD4+ and CD8+ T cells in blood was seen between baseline and week 6. Low levels of normalized T-cell clonal expansion were also seen in some patients who did not respond. After ivuxolimab, CD8+ T cells had more expanded clones than CD4+ T cells on average.

The CDR3, cysteine through phenylalanine, is 12 amino acids long. Only the CDR3 portion is preserved as DNA: 36 bases, with reading frame beginning at the first base. CDR1 MDHEN and CDR2 SYDVKM are derived from the germline V gene. The trim is 8 bases for V and 8 bases for J, with a gap of 13 bases between the germline ends. This TCR was recovered from an adult with an advanced solid tumor such as melanoma, head and neck, liver or kidney cancer. The sequence links TRBV28 to TRBJ2-1; the D gene cannot be named for sure. The sequencing here drew on CD4+ or CD8+ T cells sorted from blood, taken in a trial of the OX40 agonist ivuxolimab. The CDR3 reads as follows: CASQAGVHEQFF. The bases read TGTGCCAGCCAGGCTGGGGTCCATGAGCAGTTCTTC.